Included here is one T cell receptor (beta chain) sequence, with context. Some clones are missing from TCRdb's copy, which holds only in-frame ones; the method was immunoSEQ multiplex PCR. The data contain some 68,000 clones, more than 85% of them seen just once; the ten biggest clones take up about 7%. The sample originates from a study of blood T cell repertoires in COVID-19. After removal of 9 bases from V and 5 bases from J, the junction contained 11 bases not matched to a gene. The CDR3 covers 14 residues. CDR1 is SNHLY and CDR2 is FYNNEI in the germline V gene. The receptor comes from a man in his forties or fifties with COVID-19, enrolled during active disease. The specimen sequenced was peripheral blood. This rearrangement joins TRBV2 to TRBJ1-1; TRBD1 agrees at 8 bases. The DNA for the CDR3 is TGTGCCAGTGAAATCGACAGGGGTAGAACTGAAGCTTTCTTT. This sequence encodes CASEIDRGRTEAFF.